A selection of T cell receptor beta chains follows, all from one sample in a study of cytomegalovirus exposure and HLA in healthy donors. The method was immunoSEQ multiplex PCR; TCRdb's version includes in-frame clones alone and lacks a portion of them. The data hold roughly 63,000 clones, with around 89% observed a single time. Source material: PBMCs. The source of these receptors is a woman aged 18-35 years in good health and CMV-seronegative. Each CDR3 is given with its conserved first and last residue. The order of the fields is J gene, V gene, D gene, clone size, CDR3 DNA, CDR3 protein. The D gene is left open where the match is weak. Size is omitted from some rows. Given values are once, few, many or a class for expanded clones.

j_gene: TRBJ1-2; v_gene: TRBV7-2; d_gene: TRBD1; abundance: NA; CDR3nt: TGTGCCAGCAGCTTAGAATACAGGGGGCTCTCTAGCTATGGCTACACCTTC; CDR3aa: CASSLEYRGLSSYGYTF
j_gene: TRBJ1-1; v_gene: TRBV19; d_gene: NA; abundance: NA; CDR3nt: TGTGCCAGTAGTATGGGGGGGGGAACTGAAGCTTTCTTT; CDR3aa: CASSMGGGTEAFF
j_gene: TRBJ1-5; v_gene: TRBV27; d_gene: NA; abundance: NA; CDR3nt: TGTGCCAGCAGTCTACAACAGAGCCATCAGCCCCAGCATTTT; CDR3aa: CASSLQQSHQPQHF
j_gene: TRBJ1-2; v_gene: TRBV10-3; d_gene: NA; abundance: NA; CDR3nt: TGTGCCATCAGTACGATGGGGCGAGTAGGAGCTAACTATGGCTACACCTTC; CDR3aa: CAISTMGRVGANYGYTF
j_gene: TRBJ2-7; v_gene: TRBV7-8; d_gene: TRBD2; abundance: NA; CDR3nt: TGTGCCAGCAGCTTCGTCACTAGCGGGCCCGTCTCCTACGAGCAGTACTTC; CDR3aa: CASSFVTSGPVSYEQYF
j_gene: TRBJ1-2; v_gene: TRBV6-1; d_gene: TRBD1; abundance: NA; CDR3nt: TGTGCCAGCAGTGAAGAGGACAGGCCCTATGGCTACACCTTC; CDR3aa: CASSEEDRPYGYTF
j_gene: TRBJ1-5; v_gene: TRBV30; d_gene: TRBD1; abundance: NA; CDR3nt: TGTGCCTGGACCGCGACAGGGGCGGGTGAGCCCCAGCATTTT; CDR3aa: CAWTATGAGEPQHF
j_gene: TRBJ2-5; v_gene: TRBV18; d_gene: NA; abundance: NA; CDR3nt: TGTGCCAGCTCACCAGGCGGCTTGGGTGTGGAGACCCAGTACTTC; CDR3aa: CASSPGGLGVETQYF
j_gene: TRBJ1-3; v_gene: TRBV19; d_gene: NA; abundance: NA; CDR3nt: TGTGCCACCACGGTATTATCCGGAAACACCATATATTTT; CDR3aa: CATTVLSGNTIYF
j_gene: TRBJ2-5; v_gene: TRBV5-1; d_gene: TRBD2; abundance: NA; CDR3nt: TGCGCCAGCAGTTTGGGACTAGTTGAGGAGACCCAGTACTTC; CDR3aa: CASSLGLVEETQYF
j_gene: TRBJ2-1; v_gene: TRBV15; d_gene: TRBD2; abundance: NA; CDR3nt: TGTGCCACCGGGGCGAGGCGGGGGGTCTACAATGAGCAGTTCTTC; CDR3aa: CATGARRGVYNEQFF
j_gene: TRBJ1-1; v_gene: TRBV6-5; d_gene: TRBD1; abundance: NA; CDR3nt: TGTGCCAGCAGTTACTCGACCGGGACAGCGGGCACTGAAGCTTTCTTT; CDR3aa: CASSYSTGTAGTEAFF
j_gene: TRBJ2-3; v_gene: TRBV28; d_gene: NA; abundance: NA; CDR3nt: TGTGCCAGCAGTTTAGGGGAGTCAGATACGCAGTATTTT; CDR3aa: CASSLGESDTQYF
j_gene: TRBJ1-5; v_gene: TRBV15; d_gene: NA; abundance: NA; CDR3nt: TGTGCCACCAGCAGAGATCGAGGGAGAGATAATCAGCCCCAGCATTTT; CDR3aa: CATSRDRGRDNQPQHF
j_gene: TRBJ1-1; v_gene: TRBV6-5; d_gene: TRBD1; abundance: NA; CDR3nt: TGTGCCAGCAGCCGGGACAGGGAATTGTACACTGAAGCTTTCTTT; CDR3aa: CASSRDRELYTEAFF
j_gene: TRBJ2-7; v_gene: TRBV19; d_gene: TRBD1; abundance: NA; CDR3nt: TGTGCCAGTAGCCCCCAACAGGGGCCCTACGAGCAGTACTTC; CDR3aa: CASSPQQGPYEQYF
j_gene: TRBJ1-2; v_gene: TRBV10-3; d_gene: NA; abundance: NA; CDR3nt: TGTGCCATCAGTGCCTTCACTAAACTCCACTATGGCTACACCTTC; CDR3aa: CAISAFTKLHYGYTF
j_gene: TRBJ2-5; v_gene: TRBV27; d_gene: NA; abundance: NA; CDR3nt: TGTGCCAGCAGTTTCACCGCCGGGCAAGAGACCCAGTACTTC; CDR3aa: CASSFTAGQETQYF
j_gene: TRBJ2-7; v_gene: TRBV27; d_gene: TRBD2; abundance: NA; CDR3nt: TGTGCCAGCAACCCGTATCCAGGCGGGAGGGCCTCCTACGAGCAGTACTTC; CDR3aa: CASNPYPGGRASYEQYF
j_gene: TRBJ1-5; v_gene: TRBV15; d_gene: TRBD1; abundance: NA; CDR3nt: TGTGCCACCAGCCGCGGCGGACAGGGGAATCAGCCCCAGCATTTT; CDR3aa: CATSRGGQGNQPQHF
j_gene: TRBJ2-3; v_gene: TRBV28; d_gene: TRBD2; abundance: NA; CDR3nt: TGTGCCAGCAGTACCTACGGGCTAGCGGGAGGGGGTACGCAGTATTTT; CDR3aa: CASSTYGLAGGGTQYF
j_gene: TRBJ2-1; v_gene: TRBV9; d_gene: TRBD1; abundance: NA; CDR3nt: TGTGCCAGCAGCGTAGGAGGGGACAGGGGGTACAATGAGCAGTTCTTC; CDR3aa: CASSVGGDRGYNEQFF
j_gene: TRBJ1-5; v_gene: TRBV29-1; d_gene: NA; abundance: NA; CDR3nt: TGCAGCGCCGGGGGGGTAAATCAGCCCCAGCATTTT; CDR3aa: CSAGGVNQPQHF
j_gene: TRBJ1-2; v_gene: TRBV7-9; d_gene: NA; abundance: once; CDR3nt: TGTGCCAGCAGAATAGCCCAGGGGTTTGGCTACACCTTC; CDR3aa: CASRIAQGFGYTF
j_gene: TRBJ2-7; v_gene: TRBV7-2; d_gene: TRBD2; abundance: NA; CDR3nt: TGTGCCAGCAGCTTAATCGAGCGGGGATCCTACGAGCAGTACTTC; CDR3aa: CASSLIERGSYEQYF
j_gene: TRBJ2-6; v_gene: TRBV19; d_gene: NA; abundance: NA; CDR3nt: TGTGCCAGTATTAGACAGTCTGGGGCCAACGTCCTGACTTTC; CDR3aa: CASIRQSGANVLTF
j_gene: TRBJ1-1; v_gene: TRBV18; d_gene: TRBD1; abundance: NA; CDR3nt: TGTGCCAGCTCTGGAGGGGGCGATAGATCTGAAGCTTTCTTT; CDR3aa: CASSGGGDRSEAFF
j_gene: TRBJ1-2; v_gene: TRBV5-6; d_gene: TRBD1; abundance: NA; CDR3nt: TGTGCCAGCAGCTTGGCCAGCAACCCGACGACAGGGTTTGGCTACACCTTC; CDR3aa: CASSLASNPTTGFGYTF
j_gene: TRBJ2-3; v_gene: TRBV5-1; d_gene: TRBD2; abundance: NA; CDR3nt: TGCGCCAGCAGCTTGCCCCGCAGTTTGCGGGAGGGAAACACAGATACGCAGTATTTT; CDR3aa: CASSLPRSLREGNTDTQYF
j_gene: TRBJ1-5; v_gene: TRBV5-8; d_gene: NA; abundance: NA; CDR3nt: TGTGCCAGCAGCCCGGTCCTACCGAGCAATCAGCCCCAGCATTTT; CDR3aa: CASSPVLPSNQPQHF
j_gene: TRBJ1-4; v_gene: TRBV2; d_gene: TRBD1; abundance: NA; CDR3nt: TGTGCCAGCAGGGACAGGCCGAATGAAAAACTGTTTTTT; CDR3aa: CASRDRPNEKLFF
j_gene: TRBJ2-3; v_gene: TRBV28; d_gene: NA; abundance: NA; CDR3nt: TGTGCCAGCAGTTTAACCTCCATCCGACTAGTGTCAGATACGCAGTATTTT; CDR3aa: CASSLTSIRLVSDTQYF
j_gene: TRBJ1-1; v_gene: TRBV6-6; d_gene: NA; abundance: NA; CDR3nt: TGTGCCAGCAGACCCACAGGAGCTTGGCCTGAAGCTTTCTTT; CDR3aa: CASRPTGAWPEAFF
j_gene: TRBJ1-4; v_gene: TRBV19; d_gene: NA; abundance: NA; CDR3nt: TGTGCCAGTAGTATTTCAGGGTACGAAAAACTGTTTTTT; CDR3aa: CASSISGYEKLFF
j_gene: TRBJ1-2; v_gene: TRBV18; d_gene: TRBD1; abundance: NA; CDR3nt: TGTGCCAGCTCACCAGCCCGGACAGGGGAAAATGGCTACACCTTC; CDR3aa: CASSPARTGENGYTF
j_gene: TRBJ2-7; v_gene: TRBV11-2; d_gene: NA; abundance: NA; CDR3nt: TGTGCCAGCAGCTTATACGGTCACGAGCAGTACTTC; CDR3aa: CASSLYGHEQYF
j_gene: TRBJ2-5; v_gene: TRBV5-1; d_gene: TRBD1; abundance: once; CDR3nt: TGCGCCAGCAGCTCGGGTCCTGGCCGGGACAGGGGGTGGACCCAGTACTTC; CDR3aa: CASSSGPGRDRGWTQYF
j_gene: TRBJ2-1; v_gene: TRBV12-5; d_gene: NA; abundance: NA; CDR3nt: TGTGCTAGTGGTTCGACCGGGACACCTTACAATGAGCAGTTCTTC; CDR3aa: CASGSTGTPYNEQFF